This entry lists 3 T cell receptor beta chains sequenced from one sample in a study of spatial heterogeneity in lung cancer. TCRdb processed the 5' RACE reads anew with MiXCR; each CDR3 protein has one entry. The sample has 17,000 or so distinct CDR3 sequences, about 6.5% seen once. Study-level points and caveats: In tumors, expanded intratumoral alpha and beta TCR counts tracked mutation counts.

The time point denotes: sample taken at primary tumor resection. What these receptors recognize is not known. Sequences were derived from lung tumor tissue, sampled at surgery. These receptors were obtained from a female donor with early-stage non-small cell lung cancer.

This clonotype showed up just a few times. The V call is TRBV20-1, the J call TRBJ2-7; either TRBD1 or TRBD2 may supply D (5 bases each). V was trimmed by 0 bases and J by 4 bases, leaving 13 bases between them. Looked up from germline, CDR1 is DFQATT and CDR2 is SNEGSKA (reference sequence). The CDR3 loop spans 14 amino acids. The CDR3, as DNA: TGCAGTGCTAGAGATTGGGGGAAGGAGTACGAGCAGTACTTC. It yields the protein CSARDWGKEYEQYF.

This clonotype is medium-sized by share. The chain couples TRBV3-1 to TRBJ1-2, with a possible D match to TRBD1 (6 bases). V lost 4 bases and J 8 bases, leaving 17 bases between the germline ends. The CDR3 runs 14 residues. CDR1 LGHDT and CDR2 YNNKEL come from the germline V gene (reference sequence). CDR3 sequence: CASSRGLQGPGYTF. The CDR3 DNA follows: TGTGCCAGCAGCCGGGGACTACAGGGACCGGGCTACACCTTC.

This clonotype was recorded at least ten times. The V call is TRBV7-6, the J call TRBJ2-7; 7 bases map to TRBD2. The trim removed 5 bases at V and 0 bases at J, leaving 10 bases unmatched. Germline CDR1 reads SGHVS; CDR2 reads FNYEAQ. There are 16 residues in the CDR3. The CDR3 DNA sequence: TGTGCCAGCAGCGCCCTCCGCGGGAGATCCTCCTACGAGCAGTACTTC. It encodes CASSALRGRSSYEQYF.